The rows below give T cell receptor beta chains drawn from one sample of a study of blood T cell repertoires in COVID-19. Produced via immunoSEQ multiplex PCR; TCRdb's table is partial and in-frame only. This sample has roughly 40,000 clones, with 89% found just once. The sequencing sample was made of peripheral blood. These TCRs come from a human donor in a cohort sampled during active COVID-19. Both conserved end residues are part of each CDR3. Fields, in order: D gene, J gene, V gene, clone size, CDR3 DNA, CDR3 protein. The D gene is left open where the match is weak. Clone size is shown for a subset of rows, as once, few, many or a class of expanded clone.

D gene: .
J gene: TRBJ1-2
V gene: TRBV6-6
clone size: .
CDR3 DNA: TGTGCCAGCAGTTCACTAGGGAAAGGCTATGGCTACACCTTC
CDR3 protein: CASSSLGKGYGYTF

D gene: .
J gene: TRBJ2-7
V gene: TRBV15
clone size: .
CDR3 DNA: TGTGCCACCAGCACGGCCGGCGTCAGGGAAACCTACGAGCAGTACTTC
CDR3 protein: CATSTAGVRETYEQYF

D gene: .
J gene: TRBJ2-6
V gene: TRBV19
clone size: few
CDR3 DNA: TGTGCCAGTAGTATAGGCAGGGCTTCTGGGGCCAACGTCCTGACTTTC
CDR3 protein: CASSIGRASGANVLTF

D gene: TRBD1
J gene: TRBJ2-7
V gene: TRBV6-6
clone size: .
CDR3 DNA: TGTGCCAGCAGTTACTCGAGGGACAGGGGAGGCGAGCAGTACTTC
CDR3 protein: CASSYSRDRGGEQYF

D gene: TRBD1
J gene: TRBJ2-2
V gene: TRBV7-9
clone size: .
CDR3 DNA: TGTGCCAGCAGCTTAGCCTCTACAGGGGCCCCCGGGGAGCTGTTTTTT
CDR3 protein: CASSLASTGAPGELFF

D gene: TRBD2
J gene: TRBJ2-7
V gene: TRBV6-2/TRBV6-3
clone size: .
CDR3 DNA: TGTGCCAGCAGTTTCAGCCGACTAGCGGGGGGCTACGAGCAGTACTTC
CDR3 protein: CASSFSRLAGGYEQYF

D gene: .
J gene: TRBJ1-1
V gene: TRBV6-2/TRBV6-3
clone size: .
CDR3 DNA: TGTGCCAGCAGTTACTCAGCAGGGAGGGGAACTGAAGCTTTCTTT
CDR3 protein: CASSYSAGRGTEAFF

D gene: TRBD2
J gene: TRBJ2-1
V gene: TRBV30
clone size: .
CDR3 DNA: TGTGCCTGGAGTATCCTAGCGGGAGTAGGGAATGAGCAGTTCTTC
CDR3 protein: CAWSILAGVGNEQFF

D gene: .
J gene: TRBJ1-6
V gene: TRBV6-1
clone size: .
CDR3 DNA: TGTGCCAGCAGTGACTATCCAAGGGGAACTTATAATTCACCCCTCCACTTT
CDR3 protein: CASSDYPRGTYNSPLHF

D gene: .
J gene: TRBJ2-3
V gene: TRBV7-9
clone size: .
CDR3 DNA: TGTGCCAGCAGCTCCCTTGGCGGGAGCACAGATACGCAGTATTTT
CDR3 protein: CASSSLGGSTDTQYF

D gene: .
J gene: TRBJ2-7
V gene: TRBV6-1
clone size: .
CDR3 DNA: TGTGCCAGCAGTGAGAGGACAGTCGCCGGGCAGTACTTC
CDR3 protein: CASSERTVAGQYF

D gene: TRBD1
J gene: TRBJ2-1
V gene: TRBV7-2
clone size: .
CDR3 DNA: TGTGCCAGCAGCCTTAGAGGGACAGGGGGCGCGTTACGCAATGAGCAGTTCTTC
CDR3 protein: CASSLRGTGGALRNEQFF

D gene: .
J gene: TRBJ2-3
V gene: TRBV5-5
clone size: .
CDR3 DNA: TGTGCCAGCAGCTTGCTGCAGGGAAGCACAGATACGCAGTATTTT
CDR3 protein: CASSLLQGSTDTQYF

D gene: TRBD1
J gene: TRBJ1-5
V gene: TRBV28
clone size: few
CDR3 DNA: TGTGCCAGCAGACTACAGGGGGGCAATCAGCCCCAGCATTTT
CDR3 protein: CASRLQGGNQPQHF

D gene: TRBD1
J gene: TRBJ1-5
V gene: TRBV23-1
clone size: few
CDR3 DNA: TGCGCCAGCAGTCAAGGGGCCTACAGGGGAGGCCAGCCCCAGCATTTT
CDR3 protein: CASSQGAYRGGQPQHF

D gene: .
J gene: TRBJ2-5
V gene: TRBV10-3
clone size: .
CDR3 DNA: TGTGCCATCAGAGCACAAGAGACCCAGTACTTC
CDR3 protein: CAIRAQETQYF

D gene: .
J gene: TRBJ2-1
V gene: TRBV11-3
clone size: once
CDR3 DNA: TGTGCCAGCAGCTTAAGTGGCACCTCCCGGGGGCAGTTCTTC
CDR3 protein: CASSLSGTSRGQFF

D gene: TRBD2
J gene: TRBJ2-3
V gene: TRBV5-1
clone size: .
CDR3 DNA: TGCGCCAGCAGCTCTCCTAGCGGGGGGACCGGAGATACGCAGTATTTT
CDR3 protein: CASSSPSGGTGDTQYF

D gene: .
J gene: TRBJ2-7
V gene: TRBV27
clone size: .
CDR3 DNA: TGTGCCAGCAGTTTAGCGGTCTCCTACGAGCAGTACTTC
CDR3 protein: CASSLAVSYEQYF

D gene: TRBD2
J gene: TRBJ2-7
V gene: TRBV14
clone size: .
CDR3 DNA: TGTGCCAGCAGCCGAATAGCGGGGGCCTTAAGCTCCTACGAGCAGTACTTC
CDR3 protein: CASSRIAGALSSYEQYF

D gene: .
J gene: TRBJ1-1
V gene: TRBV7-9
clone size: .
CDR3 DNA: TGTGCCAGCAGCTTGGGGACACCGAACACTGAAGCTTTCTTT
CDR3 protein: CASSLGTPNTEAFF

D gene: TRBD2
J gene: TRBJ2-3
V gene: TRBV25-1
clone size: .
CDR3 DNA: TGTGCCAGCAGTGAAACCAGCGGGAGGACAGATACGCAGTATTTT
CDR3 protein: CASSETSGRTDTQYF

D gene: .
J gene: TRBJ2-2
V gene: TRBV6-5
clone size: .
CDR3 DNA: TGTGCCAGCAGTTACTCGAGGGCCCCTCCCACCGGGGAGCTGTTTTTT
CDR3 protein: CASSYSRAPPTGELFF

D gene: TRBD1
J gene: TRBJ1-1
V gene: TRBV19
clone size: .
CDR3 DNA: TGTGCCAGTAGTAGTTCGGCAGGGGGCCCATACACTGAAGCTTTCTTT
CDR3 protein: CASSSSAGGPYTEAFF

D gene: .
J gene: TRBJ1-2
V gene: TRBV6-6
clone size: .
CDR3 DNA: TGTGCCAGCAGAGAGAACTATGGCTACACCTTC
CDR3 protein: CASRENYGYTF

D gene: TRBD1
J gene: TRBJ2-1
V gene: TRBV11-3
clone size: .
CDR3 DNA: TGTGCCAGCAGCTTAGGACAGGGGGCGGGTAATGAGCAGTTCTTC
CDR3 protein: CASSLGQGAGNEQFF

D gene: TRBD1
J gene: TRBJ2-1
V gene: TRBV28
clone size: .
CDR3 DNA: TGTGCCAGCAGCGACAGGGACCCCTACAATGAGCAGTTCTTC
CDR3 protein: CASSDRDPYNEQFF

D gene: .
J gene: TRBJ2-7
V gene: TRBV10-3
clone size: .
CDR3 DNA: TGTGCCATCAGTGGTGGTCCGGGGTCCTACGAGCAGTACTTC
CDR3 protein: CAISGGPGSYEQYF

D gene: .
J gene: TRBJ2-1
V gene: TRBV29-1
clone size: few
CDR3 DNA: TGCAGCGTTGCGTTGGCGGTGAACGGTGGGCAGTTCTTC
CDR3 protein: CSVALAVNGGQFF

D gene: .
J gene: TRBJ1-2
V gene: TRBV7-2
clone size: .
CDR3 DNA: TGTGCCAGCAGCTTAGGAGGAGGGGGGGCTTATGGCTACACCTTC
CDR3 protein: CASSLGGGGAYGYTF

D gene: TRBD2
J gene: TRBJ2-7
V gene: TRBV2
clone size: .
CDR3 DNA: TGTGCCAGCAGTGAAGCATATGGGGGAGGGGCCAACTCCTACGAGCAGTACTTC
CDR3 protein: CASSEAYGGGANSYEQYF

D gene: TRBD2
J gene: TRBJ2-3
V gene: TRBV10-3
clone size: .
CDR3 DNA: TGTGCCATCAGTGGGGGACTAGCGGGCCAACTGGGAGATACGCAGTATTTT
CDR3 protein: CAISGGLAGQLGDTQYF

D gene: TRBD2
J gene: TRBJ2-7
V gene: TRBV9
clone size: .
CDR3 DNA: TGTGCCAGCAGCGTAGGAGCGGGGGGGCCCTACGAGCAGTACTTC
CDR3 protein: CASSVGAGGPYEQYF

D gene: .
J gene: TRBJ2-3
V gene: TRBV5-4
clone size: .
CDR3 DNA: TGTGCCAGCAGTTTGAAAGGAGGCACAGATACGCAGTATTTT
CDR3 protein: CASSLKGGTDTQYF

D gene: TRBD1
J gene: TRBJ2-1
V gene: TRBV18
clone size: .
CDR3 DNA: TGTGCCAGCTCCCCCTCGGGACAGTTCTACAATGAGCAGTTCTTC
CDR3 protein: CASSPSGQFYNEQFF

D gene: TRBD1
J gene: TRBJ1-1
V gene: TRBV6-5
clone size: .
CDR3 DNA: TGTGCCAGCAGAGACAGGGTTGCCACTGAAGCTTTCTTT
CDR3 protein: CASRDRVATEAFF

D gene: TRBD1
J gene: TRBJ1-6
V gene: TRBV9
clone size: .
CDR3 DNA: TGTGCCAGCAGCCCGAGCAGGGGGAATTCACCCCTCCACTTT
CDR3 protein: CASSPSRGNSPLHF

D gene: .
J gene: TRBJ1-5
V gene: TRBV24-1
clone size: .
CDR3 DNA: TGTGCCACCAGCGCTGGAGGATATTATAGCAATCAGCCCCAGCATTTT
CDR3 protein: CATSAGGYYSNQPQHF

D gene: TRBD2
J gene: TRBJ2-5
V gene: TRBV4-2
clone size: .
CDR3 DNA: TGTGCCAGCAGCCAAGAGGGAGGGCAGGGGACCCAGTACTTC
CDR3 protein: CASSQEGGQGTQYF

D gene: .
J gene: TRBJ2-6
V gene: TRBV5-1
clone size: .
CDR3 DNA: TGCGCCAGCAGCTTGACAGTTGTCTCGGGGGCCAACGTCCTGACTTTC
CDR3 protein: CASSLTVVSGANVLTF

D gene: TRBD1
J gene: TRBJ2-1
V gene: TRBV3-1/TRBV3-2
clone size: .
CDR3 DNA: TGTGCCAGCAGCCAAGAGCGGGACAGGACTTACAATGAGCAGTTCTTC
CDR3 protein: CASSQERDRTYNEQFF

D gene: .
J gene: TRBJ1-2
V gene: TRBV9
clone size: .
CDR3 DNA: TGTGCCAGCAGCGGCCCAGGGTTGGGCTACACCTTC
CDR3 protein: CASSGPGLGYTF

D gene: .
J gene: TRBJ1-1
V gene: TRBV4-1
clone size: .
CDR3 DNA: TGCGCCAGCAGCCAAGACGGCTCGGGGGGCACTGAAGCTTTCTTT
CDR3 protein: CASSQDGSGGTEAFF